The clone carrying this T cell receptor (beta chain) was picked up many times. As yet, its antigen is unknown. This entry is derived from a study of read filtering for tumor transcriptome and immune sequencing. In the study overall: Mean patient age was approximately 66 years, range about 40 to 85; around 17 male, around 14 female. Study-wide results and caveats: Dropping single-read clonotypes raised IR-seq and RNA-seq shared-clonotype correlation.

From approximately 430 ng of RNA, a library with molecular barcoded alpha/delta and beta/gamma adaptors was made. TCRdb reprocessed the reads with MiXCR, giving one entry per CDR3 protein. Seen here are about 46,000 distinct CDR3 sequences, less than 20% observed once, and the top ten hold 37%. Germline V gene lookup returns CDR1 SGHRS and CDR2 YFSETQ. With V trimmed by 4 bases and J by 1 base, 4 bases remained unmatched. The CDR3 is 15 amino acids. Sequencing was done on a sample of a population of CD138-negative cells sorted from bone marrow. The sequence came from a donor at least 40 years old with multiple myeloma. The chain has TRBV5-1 and TRBJ2-1, with 8 positions matching TRBD2. The CDR3 sequence: CASSRAGESYNEQFF. Written as DNA, the CDR3 is TGCGCCAGCAGCCGAGCGGGAGAGTCCTACAATGAGCAGTTCTTC.